The clone carrying this TCR beta chain was seen at least ten times. Healthy Caucasian individuals from Russia aged roughly 6 to 90 were enrolled as donors. This specimen comes from a study of blood T cells in healthy people across ages. Then a second PCR, running about 6 to 12 cycles, was carried out with a sample-barcoded 5' primer and a J-beta primer mix. With 12 random nucleotides, a template-switch adaptor tagged each individual cDNA molecule. TCRdb recomputed calls from the 5' RACE reads with MiXCR, one row per CDR3 protein. The sample consists of 1,500,000 or so distinct CDR3 sequences, approximately 43% of them appearing once. CDR1 is SGHTA, CDR2 FQGTGA, per germline. The CDR3 is 14 residues long. V dropped 5 bases and J dropped 9; count of bases not matched to a gene: 10.

V is TRBV7-3 and J is TRBJ2-1; 7 bases align to TRBD2. This clonotype was obtained from a woman aged 18-29 years in good health. Sequencing input: blood. The chain's CDR3 is CASSRLAIFGEQFF. The CDR3 DNA is TGTGCCAGCAGCCGACTAGCTATCTTCGGTGAGCAGTTCTTC.